These 5 T cell receptor beta chains were sequenced from one sample in a study of shared clonotypes between healthy human individuals. Only in-frame clones appear in the TCRdb table, and some are missing; sequencing was by immunoSEQ multiplex PCR. The profile shows about 490,000 clones, around 78% of them singletons. Sequencing was performed on PBMCs. The receptors stem from a woman between 35 and 50 years old in good health. Some clones in this sample may be carry-over from other donors' samples.

The chain combines TRBV2 with TRBJ2-1; tentative D call: TRBD2 (6 bases). Trimming took 1 base from V and 8 from J, leaving 21 bases between them. The germline CDR1 and CDR2 sequences are SNHLY and FYNNEI. The CDR3 runs 17 residues. The CDR3 here is CASSEGSRRDPIDEQFF. For the CDR3, the DNA is TGTGCCAGCAGTGAAGGTTCGAGGCGGGACCCTATCGATGAGCAGTTCTTC.

The V gene is TRBV28, the J gene TRBJ2-7; no firm D call. Trimming removed 5 bases from V and 6 bases from J, with 14 bases in between. Germline V gene lookup returns CDR1 MDHEN and CDR2 SYDVKM. CDR3 length: 13 amino acids. CDR3 coding DNA: TGTGCCAGCAGTACCCCCGCGAAGTCCGAGCAGTACTTC. The encoded protein is CASSTPAKSEQYF.

The chain links TRBV19 to TRBJ1-5, with D hard to call. Trimming pared 3 bases from V and 0 bases from J, leaving 9 bases between. This CDR3 contains 15 residues. Germline loops: CDR1 LNHDA, CDR2 SQIVND (reference sequence). CDR3: CASSMTGYSNQPQHF. The DNA of the CDR3 is TGTGCCAGTAGTATGACCGGTTATAGCAATCAGCCCCAGCATTTT.

This chain connects TRBV10-3 to TRBJ2-1; D uncertain. The CDR3 sequence is 15 residues long. CDR1 ENHRY and CDR2 SYGVKD come from the germline V gene. Trimming removed 0 bases at V and 1 base at J, with 7 bases between. The CDR3 protein is CAISESRTSYNEQFF. In DNA form, the CDR3 reads TGTGCCATCAGTGAGTCCCGCACGTCCTACAATGAGCAGTTCTTC.

V usage is TRBV9 and J usage is TRBJ2-5, with D perhaps being TRBD1 or TRBD2 (5 bases each). Germline lookup yields CDR1 SGDLS and CDR2 YYNGEE. The CDR3 is 17 residues long. Trimming stripped 0 bases from V and 5 bases from J, with 20 bases between. The CDR3 region has the DNA TGTGCCAGCAGCGTAGGGGTGGGGGAATCAGGTCAGGAGACCCAGTACTTC. It codes for CASSVGVGESGQETQYF.